The entry below gives a single T cell receptor (beta chain) sequence along with its context. The sample is drawn from a study of blood T cell repertoires in COVID-19. The overall study: Collection of acute and convalescent COVID-19 samples took place in the United States, Italy and Spain. The cDNA or gDNA used as material had been derived from T cells, B-cell-depleted T cells, or PBMCs.

In germline, CDR1 is MDHEN, CDR2 SYDVKM. The CDR3 runs to 15 residues. V lost 6 bases and J lost 2, with 17 bases in between. Authors' processing steps: Using reference gene primer amplification, nucleated cell counts were estimated. Only in-frame clones appear in the TCRdb table, and some are missing; sequencing was by immunoSEQ multiplex PCR. That table gives V, J and clone size, and the DNA gave D and trimming. The table shows around 42,000 clones, with roughly 91% occurring only once. The origin of this receptor is a human donor in a cohort sampled during active COVID-19. This chain links TRBV28 with TRBJ2-7, with D possibly TRBD1 on 5 matching bases. The sequenced material came from peripheral blood. Here the CDR3 DNA reads TGTGCCAGCAGCTCCCACAGGACGGTTCCCTACGAGCAGTACTTC. It is translated as CASSSHRTVPYEQYF.